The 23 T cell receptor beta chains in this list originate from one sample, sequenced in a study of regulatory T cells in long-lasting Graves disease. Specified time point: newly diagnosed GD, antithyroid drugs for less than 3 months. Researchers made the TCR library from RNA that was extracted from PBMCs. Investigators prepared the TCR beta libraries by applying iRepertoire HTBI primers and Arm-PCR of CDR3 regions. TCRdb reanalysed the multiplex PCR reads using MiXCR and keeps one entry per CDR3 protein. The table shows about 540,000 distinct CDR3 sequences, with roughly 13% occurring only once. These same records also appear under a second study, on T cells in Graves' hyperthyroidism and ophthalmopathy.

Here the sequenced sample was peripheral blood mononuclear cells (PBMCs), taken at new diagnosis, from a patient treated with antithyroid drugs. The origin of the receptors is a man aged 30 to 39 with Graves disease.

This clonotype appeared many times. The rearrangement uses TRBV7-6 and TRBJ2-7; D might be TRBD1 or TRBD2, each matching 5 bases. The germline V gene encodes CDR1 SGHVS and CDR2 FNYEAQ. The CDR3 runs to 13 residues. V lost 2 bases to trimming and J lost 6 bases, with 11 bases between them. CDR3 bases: TGTGCCAGCAGCTTATTCCCGGGGCGCGAGCAGTACTTC. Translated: CASSLFPGREQYF.

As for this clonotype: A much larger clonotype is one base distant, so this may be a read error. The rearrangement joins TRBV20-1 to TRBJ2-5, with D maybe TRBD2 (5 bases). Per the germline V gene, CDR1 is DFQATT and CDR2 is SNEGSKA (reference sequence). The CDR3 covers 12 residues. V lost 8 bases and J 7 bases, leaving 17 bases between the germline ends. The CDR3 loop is CSTQNPLGTQYF. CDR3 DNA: TGCAGTACTCAAAACCCACTAGGGACCCAGTACTTC.

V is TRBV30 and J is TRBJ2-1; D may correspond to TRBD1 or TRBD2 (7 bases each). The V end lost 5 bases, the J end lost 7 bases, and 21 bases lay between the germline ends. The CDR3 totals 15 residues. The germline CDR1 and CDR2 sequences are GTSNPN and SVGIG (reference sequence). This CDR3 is CAWGEGAALRNEQFF. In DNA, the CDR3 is TGTGCCTGGGGGGAGGGGGCAGCTCTTCGGAATGAGCAGTTCTTC.

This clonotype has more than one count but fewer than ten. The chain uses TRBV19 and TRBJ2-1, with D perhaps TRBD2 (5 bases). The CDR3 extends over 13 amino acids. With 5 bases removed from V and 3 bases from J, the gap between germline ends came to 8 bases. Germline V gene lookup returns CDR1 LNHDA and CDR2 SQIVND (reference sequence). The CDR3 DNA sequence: TGTGCCAGTAGTGTGGGAGTCTACAATGAGCAGTTCTTC. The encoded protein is CASSVGVYNEQFF. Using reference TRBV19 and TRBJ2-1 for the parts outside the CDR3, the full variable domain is DGGITQSPKYLFRKEGQNVTLSCEQNLNHDAMYWYRQDPGQGLRLIYYSQIVNDFQKGDIAEGYSVSREKKESFPLTVTSAQKNPTAFYLCASSVGVYNEQFFGPGTRLTVL.

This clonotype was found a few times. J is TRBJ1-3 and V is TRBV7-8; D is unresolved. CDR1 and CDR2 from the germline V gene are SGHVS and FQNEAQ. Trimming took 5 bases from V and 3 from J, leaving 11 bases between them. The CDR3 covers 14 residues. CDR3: CASSKDRDGNTIYF. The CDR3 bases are TGTGCCAGCAGCAAGGACCGTGATGGAAACACCATATATTTT.

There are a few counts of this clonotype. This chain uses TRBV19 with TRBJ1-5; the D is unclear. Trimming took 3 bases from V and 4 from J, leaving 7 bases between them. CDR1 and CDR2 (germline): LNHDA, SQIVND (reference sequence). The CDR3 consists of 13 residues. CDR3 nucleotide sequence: TGTGCCAGTAGTATCAAGACTAATCAGCCCCAGCATTTT. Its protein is CASSIKTNQPQHF.

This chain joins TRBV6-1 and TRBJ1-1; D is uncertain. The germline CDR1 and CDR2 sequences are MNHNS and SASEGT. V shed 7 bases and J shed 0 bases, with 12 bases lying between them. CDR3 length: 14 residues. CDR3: CASTPGILNTEAFF. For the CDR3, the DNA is TGTGCCAGCACCCCGGGGATTCTGAACACTGAAGCTTTCTTT.

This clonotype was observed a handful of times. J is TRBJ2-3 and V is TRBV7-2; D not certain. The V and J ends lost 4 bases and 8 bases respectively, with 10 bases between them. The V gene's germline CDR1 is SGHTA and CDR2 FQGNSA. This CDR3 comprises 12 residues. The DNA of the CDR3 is TGTGCCAGCAGCTCGACTGGGGTTACGCAGTATTTT. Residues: CASSSTGVTQYF.

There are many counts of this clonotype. The CDR3 sequence is CAISESKGGEQYF. The CDR3 nucleotides read TGTGCCATCAGTGAGTCTAAGGGAGGCGAGCAGTACTTC. The chain employs TRBV10-3 and TRBJ2-7; the D gene is possibly TRBD2 (6 bases). Germline CDR1 and CDR2: ENHRY and SYGVKD. There are 13 residues in the CDR3. The germline V and J ends were trimmed by 0 bases and 6 bases, with 9 bases remaining between them.

The CDR3: CASSLALGSYSSGANVLTF. CDR3 nucleotide sequence: TGTGCCAGCAGCTTAGCCCTGGGCAGCTACAGCTCTGGGGCCAACGTCCTGACTTTC. The chain combines TRBV13 with TRBJ2-6, with unresolved D. Trimming cost V 1 base and J 0 bases, with 16 bases left between them. CDR3 length: 19 amino acids. CDR1 PRHDT and CDR2 FYEKMQ come from the germline V gene (reference sequence).

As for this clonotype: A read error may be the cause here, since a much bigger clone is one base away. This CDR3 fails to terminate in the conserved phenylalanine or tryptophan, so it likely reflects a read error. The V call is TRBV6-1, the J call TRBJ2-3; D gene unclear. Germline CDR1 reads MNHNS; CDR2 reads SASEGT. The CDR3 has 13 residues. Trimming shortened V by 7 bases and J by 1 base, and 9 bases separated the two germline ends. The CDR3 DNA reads TGTGCCAGCACCGTGGCGGGCACAGATACGCAGTATTTA. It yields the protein CASTVAGTDTQYL.

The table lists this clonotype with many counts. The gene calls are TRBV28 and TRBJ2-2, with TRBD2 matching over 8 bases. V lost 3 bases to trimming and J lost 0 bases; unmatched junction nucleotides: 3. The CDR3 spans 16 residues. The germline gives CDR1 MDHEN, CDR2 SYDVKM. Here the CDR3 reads CASSFTSGANTGELFF. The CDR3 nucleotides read TGTGCCAGCAGTTTTACTAGCGGAGCGAACACCGGGGAGCTGTTTTTT.

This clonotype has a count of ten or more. DNA for the CDR3: TGCGCCAGCAGTGATCCAAGACTCGCAGTCGACGAGCAGTACTTC. It codes for CASSDPRLAVDEQYF. The chain joins TRBV10-1 to TRBJ2-7; D gene unclear. V lost 3 bases and J 5 bases, leaving 17 bases between the germline ends. This CDR3 region has 15 residues. Germline V gene data show CDR1 as WNHNN and CDR2 as SYGVQD (reference sequence).

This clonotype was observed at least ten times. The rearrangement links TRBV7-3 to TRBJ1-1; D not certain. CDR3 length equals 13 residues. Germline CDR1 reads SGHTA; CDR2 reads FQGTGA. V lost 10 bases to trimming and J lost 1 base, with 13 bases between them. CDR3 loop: CATSQTPNTEAFF. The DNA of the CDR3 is TGTGCCACCTCACAGACACCGAACACTGAAGCTTTCTTT.

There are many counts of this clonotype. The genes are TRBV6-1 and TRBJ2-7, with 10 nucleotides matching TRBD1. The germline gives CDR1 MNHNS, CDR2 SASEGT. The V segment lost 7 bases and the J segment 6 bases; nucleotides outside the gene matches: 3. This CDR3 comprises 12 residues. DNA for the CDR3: TGTGCCAGCAAGGGACAGGGGCTCGAGCAGTACTTC. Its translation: CASKGQGLEQYF.

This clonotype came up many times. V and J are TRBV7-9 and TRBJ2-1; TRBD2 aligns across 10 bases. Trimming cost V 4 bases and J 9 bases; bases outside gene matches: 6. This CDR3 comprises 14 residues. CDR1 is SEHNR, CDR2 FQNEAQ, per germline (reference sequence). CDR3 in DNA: TGTGCCAGCAGCTCCCCTAGCGGGAGAAGTGAGCAGTTCTTC. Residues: CASSSPSGRSEQFF.

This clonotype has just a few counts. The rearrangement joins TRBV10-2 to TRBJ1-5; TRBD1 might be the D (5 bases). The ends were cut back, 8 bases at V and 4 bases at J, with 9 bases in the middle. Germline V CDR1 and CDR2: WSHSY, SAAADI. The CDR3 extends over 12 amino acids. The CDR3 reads CASRDLNQPQHF. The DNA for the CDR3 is TGCGCCAGCCGGGACTTAAATCAGCCCCAGCATTTT.

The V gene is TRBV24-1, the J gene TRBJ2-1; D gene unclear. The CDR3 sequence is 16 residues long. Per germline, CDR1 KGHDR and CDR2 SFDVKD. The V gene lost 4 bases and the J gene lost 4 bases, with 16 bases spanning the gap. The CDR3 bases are TGTGCCACCAGTGACTCCGACGAGGCGCTTTACAATGAGCAGTTCTTC. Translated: CATSDSDEALYNEQFF.

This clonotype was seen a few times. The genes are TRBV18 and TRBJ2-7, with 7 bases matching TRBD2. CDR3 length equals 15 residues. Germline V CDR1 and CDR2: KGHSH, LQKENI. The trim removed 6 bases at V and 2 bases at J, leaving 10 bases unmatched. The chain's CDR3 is CASSLGLEHTYEQYF. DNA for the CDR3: TGTGCCAGCTCTCTCGGACTAGAACACACCTACGAGCAGTACTTC.

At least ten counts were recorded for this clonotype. CDR3 region: CASSPGGGESYEQYF. For the CDR3, the DNA is TGCGCCAGCAGCCCTGGGGGAGGGGAATCCTACGAGCAGTACTTC. The chain is built from TRBV5-1 and TRBJ2-7; 7 nucleotides agree with TRBD2. V was clipped by 4 bases and J by 1 base; unmatched bases: 8. Germline lookup yields CDR1 SGHRS and CDR2 YFSETQ. The CDR3 runs to 15 residues.

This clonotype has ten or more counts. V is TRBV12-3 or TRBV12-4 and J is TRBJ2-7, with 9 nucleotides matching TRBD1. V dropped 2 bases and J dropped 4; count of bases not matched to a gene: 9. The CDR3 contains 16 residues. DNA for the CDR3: TGTGCCAGCAGTTTATGGTTGCGGGACAGGGCGTACGAGCAGTACTTC. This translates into CASSLWLRDRAYEQYF.

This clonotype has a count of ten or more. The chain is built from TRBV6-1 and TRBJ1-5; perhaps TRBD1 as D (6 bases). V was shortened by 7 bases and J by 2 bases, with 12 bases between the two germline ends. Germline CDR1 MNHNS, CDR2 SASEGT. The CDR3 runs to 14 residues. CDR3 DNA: TGTGCCAGCATGGTCAGGGGAGGCAATCAGCCCCAGCATTTT. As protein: CASMVRGGNQPQHF.

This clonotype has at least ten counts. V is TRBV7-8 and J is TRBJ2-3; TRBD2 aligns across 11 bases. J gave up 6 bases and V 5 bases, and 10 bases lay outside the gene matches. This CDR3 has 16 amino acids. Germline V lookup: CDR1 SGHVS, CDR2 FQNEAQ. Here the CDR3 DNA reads TGTGCCAGCAGCCGGCATCGACTAGCGGGATACGATACGCAGTATTTT. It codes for CASSRHRLAGYDTQYF.